This passage covers 16 T cell receptor beta chains from one sample sequenced in a study of blood T cell repertoires in COVID-19. Only in-frame clones appear in the TCRdb table, and some are missing; sequencing was by immunoSEQ multiplex PCR. The sample lists about 47,000 clones, roughly 82% occurring once. Sequenced sample: peripheral blood. Receptors were obtained from a woman aged 60-75 years with acute or convalescent COVID-19.

This clone was detected only once. The chain combines TRBV20-1 with TRBJ2-7; possible D gene TRBD1, 6 bases. The CDR3 spans 13 residues. Germline assignment: CDR1 DFQATT and CDR2 SNEGSKA (reference sequence). Trimming left V 3 bases short and J 0 bases short, with 9 bases between. This chain's CDR3 is CSASGDISYEQYF. The CDR3 bases are TGCAGTGCTAGTGGGGACATCTCCTACGAGCAGTACTTC.

This clone was counted between two and nine times. V gene TRBV7-9 combines with J gene TRBJ2-6; D uncertain. This CDR3 has 15 residues. With 2 bases removed from V and 2 bases from J, the gap between germline ends came to 7 bases. Germline CDR1 SEHNR, CDR2 FQNEAQ (reference sequence). The CDR3 sequence: CASSLQQPGANVLTF. DNA of the CDR3: TGTGCCAGCAGCTTACAACAGCCTGGGGCCAACGTCCTGACTTTC.

V usage is TRBV7-9 and J usage is TRBJ1-3; D is unclear. The CDR3 is 13 residues long. Germline V gene lookup returns CDR1 SEHNR and CDR2 FQNEAQ (reference sequence). The ends were cut back, 5 bases at V and 3 bases at J, with 8 bases in the middle. The CDR3 DNA reads as TGTGCCAGCAGCACGAGTCTTGGAAACACCATATATTTT. Amino acids: CASSTSLGNTIYF.

V usage is TRBV5-1 and J usage is TRBJ2-7, with 8 bases matching TRBD1. V was clipped by 0 bases and J by 6 bases; unmatched bases: 5. CDR3 length equals 14 residues. The germline V gene encodes CDR1 SGHRS and CDR2 YFSETQ. This chain's CDR3 is CASSLVGQGSEQYF. The CDR3 DNA sequence: TGCGCCAGCAGCTTGGTCGGACAGGGATCCGAGCAGTACTTC.

The rearrangement links TRBV7-9 to TRBJ2-5; 7 bases map to TRBD2. Trimming removed 1 base from V and 4 bases from J; junction bases left unmatched: 3. Germline CDR1 and CDR2: SEHNR and FQNEAQ (reference sequence). This CDR3 contains 14 residues. The DNA for the CDR3 is TGTGCCAGCAGCTTAGAGGGAGGGCGAGAGACCCAGTACTTC. Protein sequence: CASSLEGGRETQYF.

The chain joins TRBV19 to TRBJ1-2; D is possibly TRBD1 (5 bases). Trimming cost V 0 bases and J 6 bases, with 8 bases left between them. CDR1 and CDR2 from the germline V gene are LNHDA and SQIVND (reference sequence). CDR3 length equals 13 residues. CDR3 protein: CASSIERGDGYTF. As DNA, the CDR3 is TGTGCCAGTAGTATAGAGCGGGGGGATGGCTACACCTTC.

The chain is built from TRBV27 and TRBJ1-1; 7 nucleotides line up with TRBD1. CDR3 length: 13 residues. V was pared by 5 bases and J by 5 bases, with 5 bases of the junction left unmatched. Per the germline V gene, CDR1 is MNHEY and CDR2 is SMNVEV (reference sequence). CDR3 nucleotides: TGTGCCAGCAGTACAGGGGTGAGAACTGAAGCTTTCTTT. It is translated as CASSTGVRTEAFF.

This sequence joins TRBV5-1 and TRBJ2-1; 7 nucleotides agree with TRBD2. Unmatched junction bases numbered 10, after V lost 3 bases and J lost 4 bases. This CDR3 has 16 amino acids. Germline values: CDR1 SGHRS, CDR2 YFSETQ. CDR3 bases: TGCGCCAGCAGCTGGGGGGACTACCCTCAATACAATGAGCAGTTCTTC. Amino acid sequence: CASSWGDYPQYNEQFF.

The rearrangement uses TRBV9 and TRBJ2-7; 8 bases fit TRBD1. This CDR3 is built from 14 residues. In germline, CDR1 is SGDLS, CDR2 YYNGEE. Trimming removed 3 bases from V and 6 bases from J; junction bases left unmatched: 8. The DNA for the CDR3 is TGTGCCAGCAGCGGACGGACAGGGTACACCGAGCAGTACTTC. Its translation: CASSGRTGYTEQYF. The full variable domain, with the rest looked up from reference TRBV9 and TRBJ2-7, is DSGVTQTPKHLITATGQRVTLRCSPRSGDLSVYWYQQSLDQGLQFLIQYYNGEERAKGNILERFSAQQFPDLHSELNLSSLELGDSALYFCASSGRTGYTEQYFGPGTRLTVT.

The J gene is TRBJ1-1, the V gene TRBV7-9, with 7 bases identical to TRBD1. The trim removed 5 bases at V and 3 bases at J, leaving 12 bases unmatched. CDR3 size: 16 residues. Germline V gene lookup returns CDR1 SEHNR and CDR2 FQNEAQ (reference sequence). CDR3 sequence reads: CASSPRDREAYTEAFF. The CDR3 region has the DNA TGTGCCAGCAGCCCTCGAGACAGGGAAGCGTACACTGAAGCTTTCTTT. The full variable domain, with the rest looked up from reference TRBV7-9 and TRBJ1-1, is DTGVSQNPRHKITKRGQNVTFRCDPISEHNRLYWYRQTLGQGPEFLTYFQNEAQLEKSRLLSDRFSAERPKGSFSTLEIQRTEQGDSAMYLCASSPRDREAYTEAFFGQGTRLTVV.

This chain uses TRBV6-5 with TRBJ1-2, with D tentatively TRBD1 (6 bases). The CDR3 runs to 12 residues. The germline V gene encodes CDR1 MNHEY and CDR2 SVGAGI. V lost 10 bases to trimming and J lost 8 bases, with 17 bases between them. Here the CDR3 reads CATFHGTNGYTF. The CDR3 DNA follows: TGTGCCACCTTTCACGGGACAAACGGCTACACCTTC.

The gene calls are TRBV29-1 and TRBJ1-5; 8 nucleotides align to TRBD1. CDR1 and CDR2 from the germline V gene are SQVTM and ANQGSEA. J was trimmed by 7 bases and V by 4 bases; bases with no gene match: 6. The CDR3 runs 13 residues. The CDR3 reads CSVGQGKGQPQHF. Written as DNA, the CDR3 is TGCAGCGTTGGACAGGGGAAGGGGCAGCCCCAGCATTTT.

This chain joins TRBV11-2 and TRBJ1-1; tentative D call: TRBD1 (5 bases). The CDR3 consists of 13 residues. From germline, CDR1 is SGHAT and CDR2 FQNNGV. V lost 5 bases and J 2 bases, leaving 9 bases between the germline ends. DNA of the CDR3: TGTGCCAGCAGCGGCAGGGTAAACACTGAAGCTTTCTTT. Translating it yields CASSGRVNTEAFF.

The chain employs TRBV5-4 and TRBJ2-4, with D maybe TRBD1 (5 bases). Germline assignment: CDR1 SGHNT and CDR2 YYREEE (reference sequence). The CDR3 totals 16 residues. V lost 0 bases and J 3 bases, leaving 13 bases between the germline ends. The DNA of the CDR3 is TGTGCCAGCAGCTTGGGGTTGGACAAGGGCAAAAACATTCAGTACTTC. It translates to CASSLGLDKGKNIQYF. Based on the CDR3 plus reference TRBV5-4 and TRBJ2-4, the full variable domain is ETGVTQSPTHLIKTRGQQVTLRCSSQSGHNTVSWYQQALGQGPQFIFQYYREEENGRGNFPPRFSGLQFPNYSSELNVNALELDDSALYLCASSLGLDKGKNIQYFGAGTRLSVL.

The gene calls are TRBV4-1 and TRBJ2-7; 9 bases match TRBD1. Germline V gene lookup returns CDR1 MGHRA and CDR2 YSYEKL. The CDR3 covers 15 residues. V lost 3 bases to trimming and J lost 0 bases; unmatched junction nucleotides: 3. In nucleotides, the CDR3 is TGCGCCAGCAGCCACGGACAGGGGTCCTCCTACGAGCAGTACTTC. As protein: CASSHGQGSSYEQYF.

The chain has TRBV30 and TRBJ2-2, with 9 bases that match TRBD1. V shed 8 bases, J shed 3 bases, and the junction held 7 bases outside the gene matches. Germline CDR1 reads GTSNPN; CDR2 reads SVGIG (reference sequence). The CDR3 runs to 14 residues. CDR3 sequence: CARTGTGYTGELFF. DNA for the CDR3: TGTGCCCGGACCGGGACAGGGTACACCGGGGAGCTGTTTTTT. Drawing the rest from reference TRBV30 and TRBJ2-2, the complete variable domain is SQTIHQWPATLVQPVGSPLSLECTVEGTSNPNLYWYRQAAGRGLQLLFYSVGIGQISSEVPQNLSASRPQDRQFILSSKKLLLSDSGFYLCARTGTGYTGELFFGEGSRLTVL.